These 8 T cell receptor beta chains were all obtained from the same sample, sequenced in a study of blood T cell repertoires in COVID-19. The assay was immunoSEQ multiplex PCR, and TCRdb's table has in-frame clones only and misses some. The data contain roughly 180,000 clones, approximately 88% of them singletons. Source material: peripheral blood. These receptors were taken from a woman aged 25 to 45 with acute or convalescent COVID-19.

Only one count was recorded for this clone. The J gene is TRBJ2-1, the V gene TRBV30, with no clear D. The CDR3 spans 12 residues. Germline CDR1 GTSNPN, CDR2 SVGIG (reference sequence). The V gene lost 8 bases and the J gene lost 0 bases, with 8 bases spanning the gap. The CDR3, as DNA: TGTGCCGGAGAGAGCTCCTACAATGAGCAGTTCTTC. Translated: CAGESSYNEQFF.

The gene calls are TRBV6-5 and TRBJ2-2; D is unresolved. Germline V CDR1 and CDR2: MNHEY, SVGAGI. The CDR3 contains 13 residues. Trimming pared 0 bases from V and 6 bases from J, leaving 5 bases between. The CDR3 loop is CASSYSLAGELFF. The CDR3 DNA reads TGTGCCAGCAGTTACTCACTGGCCGGGGAGCTGTTTTTT.

The CDR3 here is CASRLPGLDGYTF. CDR3 sequence (DNA): TGTGCCAGCAGATTACCTGGACTGGATGGCTACACCTTC. The chain couples TRBV28 to TRBJ1-2, with D uncertain. The germline gives CDR1 MDHEN, CDR2 SYDVKM. CDR3 length: 13 amino acids. Trimming cost V 6 bases and J 6 bases, with 14 bases left between them.

In this sample, this clone turned up once. The V and J genes are TRBV19 and TRBJ1-5; 7 nucleotides match TRBD1. The trim removed 2 bases at V and 1 base at J, leaving 5 bases unmatched. Germline CDR1 and CDR2: LNHDA and SQIVND (reference sequence). CDR3 length equals 16 residues. The CDR3 nucleotides are TGTGCCAGTAGTATACTGACAGGGCCAAGCAATCAGCCCCAGCATTTT. Translated: CASSILTGPSNQPQHF. Full variable domain (remainder filled in from reference TRBV19 and TRBJ1-5): DGGITQSPKYLFRKEGQNVTLSCEQNLNHDAMYWYRQDPGQGLRLIYYSQIVNDFQKGDIAEGYSVSREKKESFPLTVTSAQKNPTAFYLCASSILTGPSNQPQHFGDGTRLSIL.

The chain is built from TRBV5-1 and TRBJ2-7; 7 nucleotides line up with TRBD2. Germline-derived CDR1 and CDR2 are SGHRS and YFSETQ. Trimming cost V 4 bases and J 3 bases; bases outside gene matches: 13. This CDR3 spans 16 amino acids. CDR3 DNA: TGCGCCAGCAGCCCACTACTAGCGTTAGGTGACTACGAGCAGTACTTC. Its protein product is CASSPLLALGDYEQYF.

This chain links TRBV10-1 with TRBJ1-1; D gene ambiguous. V was clipped by 0 bases and J by 10 bases, with 15 bases between them. Germline values: CDR1 WNHNN, CDR2 SYGVQD (reference sequence). The CDR3 is 14 residues long. The CDR3 nucleotides read TGCGCCAGCAGTGAGTCGTATTCCTCAAGCTTAGCTTTCTTT. This translates into CASSESYSSSLAFF.

The chain recombines TRBV6-5 with TRBJ2-1; TRBD1 matches at 7 bases. The CDR3 is made up of 15 amino acids. CDR1 and CDR2 (germline): MNHEY, SVGAGI. Trimming at V came to 2 bases and at J to 8 bases, leaving 9 bases not matched to a gene. The CDR3 bases are TGTGCCAGCAGTTACGGTTACGGGACAGATGATGAGCAGTTCTTC. The encoded protein is CASSYGYGTDDEQFF.

The J gene is TRBJ2-2, the V gene TRBV7-2; D gene uncertain. Germline V gives CDR1 SGHTA, CDR2 FQGNSA. The CDR3 has 14 amino acids. Trimming stripped 3 bases from V and 8 bases from J, with 13 bases between. The CDR3 protein is CASSFRSLSGELFF. The CDR3 DNA sequence: TGTGCCAGCAGCTTTCGGTCACTGTCGGGGGAGCTGTTTTTT.